The clone carrying this T cell receptor beta chain has a count of ten or more. Its antigen is currently unknown. Findings of the study overall: Tumor memory CD4+ T cell TCR gene usage was found to cluster with blood and lymph node memory CD4+ cells and with lymph node naive CD4+ cells. Tumor Treg TCRs overlapped most with tumor naive CD4+ cells. Whole repertoires were not studied in the larger cohort, only one V-J beta rearrangement.

Full-length variable regions came from constant-region reverse primers plus semi-nested Nested Universal Primer A PCR. TCRdb re-called the 5' RACE reads through MiXCR, storing one row per CDR3 protein. The repertoire holds roughly 30,000 distinct CDR3 sequences, 25% to 30% seen once, with approximately 2.2% in the top ten. The sorted Tregs were CD4+CD25+CD127-/low cells. The V and J ends lost 7 bases and 4 bases respectively, with 11 bases between them. The CDR3 has 13 amino acids. Germline CDR1 LNHDA, CDR2 SQIVND (reference sequence). The chain couples TRBV19 to TRBJ2-1, with D unresolved. The TCR sequence derives from a female donor with breast cancer. The material sequenced was tumor-infiltrating Tregs sorted from the breast tumor. The CDR3 sequence is CASTLNRYNEQFF. The CDR3 nucleotides are TGTGCCAGTACCCTCAACCGGTACAATGAGCAGTTCTTC.